The 9 T cell receptor beta chains given below trace back to one sample, sequenced in a study of CD8 T cells in ankylosing spondylitis. Using its own MiXCR run on the 5' RACE reads, TCRdb lists one record per CDR3 protein. The table shows around 250,000 distinct CDR3 sequences, with 18% occurring only once. Sequencing was done on a sample of blood, either unsorted or a sorted T cell fraction (not recorded which). These TCRs come from a male donor with ankylosing spondylitis or in good health (not recorded which).

Only a few counts were recorded for this clonotype. The chain recombines TRBV4-3 with TRBJ2-7, with 9 bases identical to TRBD2. The CDR3 length is 15 residues. CDR1 and CDR2 (germline): LGHNA, YSLEER. The ends lost 0 bases at V and 4 bases at J; junction bases unmatched: 4. In nucleotides, the CDR3 is TGCGCCAGCAGCCAAGAGGTTAGCGGGAGTTACGAGCAGTACTTC. Protein sequence: CASSQEVSGSYEQYF.

This clonotype came up a few times. The chain has TRBV5-1 and TRBJ2-1; 11 bases are shared with TRBD1. This CDR3 spans 16 amino acids. Germline V gives CDR1 SGHRS, CDR2 YFSETQ. V lost 5 bases to trimming and J lost 3 bases; unmatched junction nucleotides: 7. CDR3 sequence reads: CASRESGTGGYNEQFF. The DNA of the CDR3 is TGCGCCAGCAGGGAATCGGGGACAGGGGGCTACAATGAGCAGTTCTTC.

The rearrangement links TRBV4-2 to TRBJ2-7; 7 bases align to TRBD1. Germline V lookup: CDR1 LGHNA, CDR2 YNFKEQ. V lost 0 bases, J lost 3 bases, and 2 bases stayed unmatched. The CDR3 runs to 14 residues. This CDR3 is CASSQDTGDYEQYF. The CDR3 DNA reads TGTGCCAGCAGCCAAGATACAGGGGACTACGAGCAGTACTTC.

This clonotype turned up a few times. The gene calls are TRBV5-1 and TRBJ2-3; no clear D. The V end lost 7 bases, the J end lost 4 bases, and 7 bases lay between the germline ends. Germline V gives CDR1 SGHRS, CDR2 YFSETQ. There are 11 residues in the CDR3. CDR3 DNA sequence: TGCGCCAGCGGGGAACCAGATACGCAGTATTTT. Amino acid sequence: CASGEPDTQYF.

V usage is TRBV20-1 and J usage is TRBJ2-7, with TRBD2 matching 7 bases. V lost 0 bases, J lost 6 bases, and 14 bases stayed unmatched. The CDR3 has 16 residues. Germline V gene lookup returns CDR1 DFQATT and CDR2 SNEGSKA (reference sequence). The DNA of the CDR3 is TGCAGTGCTAGAGATATAAGACTAGCTTATCGTGGCGAGCAGTACTTC. It is translated as CSARDIRLAYRGEQYF.

This clonotype appeared a single time. The chain carries TRBV29-1 and TRBJ2-1, with D possibly TRBD2 on 5 matching bases. The V gene's germline CDR1 is SQVTM and CDR2 ANQGSEA. This CDR3 spans 15 amino acids. The ends were cut back, 6 bases at V and 7 bases at J, with 22 bases in the middle. CDR3 in DNA: TGCAGCGTCCCTGCTGGGCCTAGCAGTGCGAATGAGCAGTTCTTC. Amino acid sequence: CSVPAGPSSANEQFF.

This clonotype was recorded at least ten times. The gene calls are TRBV27 and TRBJ2-1, with 11 bases aligning to TRBD2. The trim removed 5 bases at V and 5 bases at J, leaving 5 bases unmatched. The CDR3 totals 15 residues. Per the germline V gene, CDR1 is MNHEY and CDR2 is SMNVEV (reference sequence). CDR3 in DNA: TGTGCCAGCAGTCAGGGGACTAGCGGAAACAATGAGCAGTTCTTC. It encodes CASSQGTSGNNEQFF.

The J gene is TRBJ1-2, the V gene TRBV12-5; D gene ambiguous. This CDR3 spans 12 amino acids. Looked up from germline, CDR1 is LGHNT and CDR2 is FRNRAP. V lost 1 base, J lost 7 bases, and 7 bases lay in between. Written as DNA, the CDR3 is TGTGCTAGTGGTTTGGGTGGTGGTGGCTACACCTTC. Translated: CASGLGGGGYTF.

The rearrangement joins TRBV7-9 to TRBJ1-2; weak D call: TRBD1 (5 bases). The CDR3 extends over 15 amino acids. Germline assignment: CDR1 SEHNR and CDR2 FQNEAQ (reference sequence). V was pared by 3 bases and J by 0 bases, with 11 bases between. The CDR3 is CASSFSGATNYGYTF. The CDR3 DNA is TGTGCCAGCAGCTTTTCCGGGGCGACTAACTATGGCTACACCTTC.